The 22 T cell receptor beta chains listed next were all sequenced from one sample in a study of glioma-infiltrating T cells. TCR alpha and beta CDR3 regions were amplified from RNA using iRepertoire nested multiplex PCR. TCRdb independently ran MiXCR on the multiplex PCR reads; one entry per CDR3 protein. The table shows approximately 12,000 distinct CDR3 sequences, with more than 25% occurring only once. The sequenced sample was glioma tissue, nonneoplastic brain tissue, or PBMCs (not recorded which). The receptors here all came from a human donor with low-grade glioma or glioblastoma, undergoing nonglioma brain surgery, or in good health (not recorded which).

Only a few counts were recorded for this clonotype. The V call is TRBV2, the J call TRBJ2-3; either TRBD1 or TRBD2 may supply D (5 bases each). Germline CDR1 is SNHLY and CDR2 is FYNNEI. V was cut by 4 bases and J by 1 base, with 12 bases left in between. The CDR3 has 15 residues. DNA for the CDR3: TGTGCCAGCAGTGCAGGGCTAGCCCGCACAGATACGCAGTATTTT. Its protein product is CASSAGLARTDTQYF.

Notes on this clonotype: One end of the junction does not line up with germline, which may come from a read error. The chain combines TRBV27 with TRBJ2-6; no clear D gene. Germline values: CDR1 MNHEY, CDR2 SMNVEV (reference sequence). The CDR3 sequence is 17 residues long. The CDR3: CAGRPRYAFSGANVLTF. The CDR3 DNA reads TGTGCCGGCAGGCCCCGTTACGCATTCTCTGGGGCCAACGTCCTGACTTTC.

This clonotype appeared many times. J is TRBJ2-5 and V is TRBV28, with D maybe TRBD2 (6 bases). The V and J ends lost 3 bases and 0 bases respectively, with 14 bases between them. Looked up from germline, CDR1 is MDHEN and CDR2 is SYDVKM. The CDR3 runs to 16 residues. The CDR3 sequence: CASSLAGSGYQETQYF. CDR3 in DNA: TGTGCCAGCAGTTTGGCGGGTAGCGGCTACCAAGAGACCCAGTACTTC.

The chain couples TRBV28 to TRBJ1-5; 7 bases agree with TRBD1. V lost 4 bases, J lost 2 bases, and 5 bases stayed unmatched. The germline V gene has CDR1 MDHEN and CDR2 SYDVKM. This CDR3 is built from 15 residues. The CDR3 spells CASSSKDRGNQPQHF. CDR3 DNA: TGTGCCAGCAGTTCAAAAGACAGGGGCAATCAGCCCCAGCATTTT. Combining the CDR3 with reference TRBV28 and TRBJ1-5 gives the whole variable domain DVKVTQSSRYLVKRTGEKVFLECVQDMDHENMFWYRQDPGLGLRLIYFSYDVKMKEKGDIPEGYSVSREKKERFSLILESASTNQTSMYLCASSSKDRGNQPQHFGDGTRLSIL.

By sample share, this clonotype is medium-sized (0.01 to 0.1%). The chain employs TRBV4-1 and TRBJ2-7, with D possibly called TRBD1 or TRBD2 (6 bases each). Germline assignment: CDR1 MGHRA and CDR2 YSYEKL. This CDR3 has 15 amino acids. The germline V and J ends were trimmed by 4 bases and 5 bases, with 18 bases remaining between them. The CDR3 bases are TGCGCCAGCAGCCTCGAGGGGGAGGCCATCAACGAGCAGTACTTC. Protein product: CASSLEGEAINEQYF.

This clonotype has ten or more counts. V is TRBV3-1 and J is TRBJ2-3, with 12 bases matching TRBD2. Germline V gives CDR1 LGHDT, CDR2 YNNKEL (reference sequence). This CDR3 has 15 amino acids. The V segment lost 0 bases and the J segment 6 bases; nucleotides outside the gene matches: 1. The CDR3 is CASSQDLAGGDTQYF. CDR3 DNA: TGTGCCAGCAGCCAAGATCTAGCGGGAGGGGATACGCAGTATTTT.

Remarks on this clonotype: This may come from a read error, since a much larger clone is one base off. The chain has TRBV6-2 or TRBV6-3 and TRBJ2-7; 9 bases match TRBD2. The CDR3 sequence is 14 residues long. Germline values: CDR1 MNHEY, CDR2 SVGEGT. Trimming cost V 6 bases and J 0 bases; bases outside gene matches: 3. The CDR3 DNA reads TGTGCCAGCAGGAGCGGGGGGACCTCCTACGAGCAGTACTTC. Protein: CASRSGGTSYEQYF.

J is TRBJ2-1 and V is TRBV12-3 or TRBV12-4; 11 nucleotides line up with TRBD1. CDR3 length: 14 residues. V trimming: 6 bases; J trimming: 9 bases; junction bases outside the gene matches: 7. The CDR3, as DNA: TGTGCCAGCAGCTCACGGACAGGGGGCGGTGAGCAGTTCTTC. Its protein product is CASSSRTGGGEQFF.

The J gene is TRBJ2-5, the V gene TRBV29-1; D is unresolved. There are 13 residues in the CDR3. CDR1 is SQVTM, CDR2 ANQGSEA, per germline. Trimming stripped 1 base from V and 7 bases from J, with 13 bases between. The CDR3 here is CSVEAQVPLTQYF. The CDR3 bases are TGCAGCGTTGAAGCCCAGGTCCCTCTGACCCAGTACTTC.

This clonotype was counted at least ten times. V and J are TRBV3-1 and TRBJ1-2; D gene uncertain. Trimming cost V 1 base and J 7 bases, with 7 bases left between them. Looked up from germline, CDR1 is LGHDT and CDR2 is YNNKEL (reference sequence). The CDR3 is made up of 12 amino acids. The CDR3 sequence: CASSQATFGYTF. The CDR3 DNA follows: TGTGCCAGCAGCCAAGCCACCTTTGGCTACACCTTC. The variable domain in full, with the rest retrieved from reference TRBV3-1 and TRBJ1-2, is DTAVSQTPKYLVTQMGNDKSIKCEQNLGHDTMYWYKQDSKKFLKIMFSYNNKELIINETVPNRFSPKSPDKAHLNLHINSLELGDSAVYFCASSQATFGYTFGSGTRLTVV.

The rearrangement joins TRBV28 to TRBJ2-5; D is possibly TRBD2 (6 bases). The V end lost 7 bases, the J end lost 2 bases, and 17 bases lay between the germline ends. Germline CDR1 reads MDHEN; CDR2 reads SYDVKM. There are 15 residues in the CDR3. The CDR3 sequence: CASTTGAGTQETQYF. CDR3 coding DNA: TGTGCCAGCACTACCGGGGCGGGGACTCAAGAGACCCAGTACTTC.

The J gene is TRBJ2-7, the V gene TRBV3-1; 16 bases line up with TRBD2. Germline loops: CDR1 LGHDT, CDR2 YNNKEL (reference sequence). CDR3 size: 19 residues. V lost 1 base, J lost 2 bases, and 8 bases stayed unmatched. The CDR3 DNA reads as TGTGCCAGCAGCCAAGTTCTACCGGGACTAGCGGGAGGGGCCTACGAGCAGTACTTC. Protein sequence: CASSQVLPGLAGGAYEQYF.

This clonotype was found many times. This sequence joins TRBV19 and TRBJ1-5; D remains ambiguous. Germline values: CDR1 LNHDA, CDR2 SQIVND (reference sequence). Trimming cost V 3 bases and J 0 bases, with 15 bases left between them. This CDR3 is built from 17 residues. CDR3 loop: CASSISLLSLSNQPQHF. In DNA form, the CDR3 reads TGTGCCAGTAGTATCTCCCTTCTAAGCCTTAGCAATCAGCCCCAGCATTTT.

As regards this clonotype: This sequence may be a read error, since a much larger clone differs from it by one base. Likely a read error: the CDR3 ends without its conserved phenylalanine or tryptophan. The chain carries TRBV15 and TRBJ2-7, with 8 bases aligning to TRBD1. The CDR3 is 15 amino acids. V lost 5 bases and J lost 2; bases outside the gene matches: 8. Germline V gene data show CDR1 as LNHNV and CDR2 as YYDKDF (reference sequence). CDR3 in DNA: TGTGCCACCAGCGCCCGACAGGGGTTAGCCTACGAGCAGTACTCC. This codes for CATSARQGLAYEQYS.

This clonotype was detected many times. The V gene is TRBV7-9, the J gene TRBJ2-5; possible D gene TRBD2, 6 bases. Germline CDR1 and CDR2: SEHNR and FQNEAQ (reference sequence). Trimming pared 1 base from V and 5 bases from J, leaving 14 bases between. The CDR3 consists of 15 residues. CDR3 bases: TGTGCCAGCAGCTTAGGCCTTACGGGGGTTGAGACCCAGTACTTC. Protein product: CASSLGLTGVETQYF.

As for this clonotype: A read error is possible here, since a much larger clone lies one base away. The chain employs TRBV7-2 and TRBJ1-6; no definite D call. This CDR3 has 12 amino acids. Per the germline V gene, CDR1 is SGHTA and CDR2 is FQGNSA. CDR3 nucleotides: TGTGCCAGCGGCTTCGGAGATTCCCCCCTCCACTTT. Its translation is CASGFGDSPLHF.

This clonotype was counted a few times. The DNA of the CDR3 is TGCGCCAGCAGATTAATTCACCCGGGACAGCCATACAATGAGCAGTTCTTC. This codes for CASRLIHPGQPYNEQFF. The rearrangement uses TRBV5-1 and TRBJ2-1, with 7 bases matching TRBD1. Germline CDR1 reads SGHRS; CDR2 reads YFSETQ. V gave up 5 bases and J gave up 4 bases; unmatched junction bases: 15. This CDR3 is 17 amino acids long.

This clonotype was seen a few times. The chain joins TRBV16 to TRBJ2-7, with 8 bases identical to TRBD1. The CDR3 loop spans 15 amino acids. Germline values: CDR1 KGHSY, CDR2 FQNENV. The V segment lost 2 bases and the J segment 2 bases; nucleotides outside the gene matches: 5. Written as DNA, the CDR3 is TGTGCCAGCAGCCAAGGGCAGGGGGCGCCCTACGAGCAGTACTTC. Its translation: CASSQGQGAPYEQYF.

In regard to this clonotype: A much larger clone sits a single nucleotide away, making a read error possible. The chain combines TRBV4-2 with TRBJ1-1; no definite D call. V lost 9 bases to trimming and J lost 8 bases, with 16 bases between them. CDR1 LGHNA and CDR2 YNFKEQ come from the germline V gene. The CDR3 sequence is 12 residues long. This chain's CDR3 is CARSLNRPEAFF. For the CDR3, the DNA is TGTGCCAGAAGCTTAAATCGCCCCGAAGCTTTCTTT.

In the case of this clonotype: Relative to the germline gene, one junction end is altered; a read error may explain this. CDR3 bases: TGTGTCACCAGGGGGGCCGCTAACTATGGCTACACCTTC. This gives the protein CVTRGAANYGYTF. This sequence joins TRBV24-1 and TRBJ1-2; 7 bases fit TRBD1. Germline values: CDR1 KGHDR, CDR2 SFDVKD. The CDR3 runs 13 residues.

Concerning this clonotype: Its ends do not fully match the called genes, so a read error is possible. The genes are TRBV7-2 and TRBJ2-3; D unresolved. CDR1 SGHTA and CDR2 FQGNSA come from the germline V gene. The CDR3 extends over 14 amino acids. The DNA of the CDR3 is TGTGCCAGCGGCTTAAGAGTTAGCACAGATACGCAGTATTTT. This gives the protein CASGLRVSTDTQYF.

Sample share makes this clonotype medium-sized. V is TRBV20-1 and J is TRBJ2-1, with a tentative D call TRBD1 (6 bases). Germline V CDR1 and CDR2: DFQATT, SNEGSKA (reference sequence). The ends were cut back, 4 bases at V and 10 bases at J, with 17 bases in the middle. This CDR3 region has 13 residues. CDR3 nucleotides: TGCAGTGCTATCCCGCCGGGACAAGGGGAGCAGTTCTTC. Its protein is CSAIPPGQGEQFF.